The 21 T cell receptor beta chains below come from one sample, sequenced in a study of blood T cell repertoires in COVID-19. The assay was immunoSEQ multiplex PCR, and TCRdb's table has in-frame clones only and misses some. The table shows about 320,000 clones, with around nine tenths occurring only once. The sequenced sample was PBMCs or T cells enriched from blood (not recorded which). These receptors originate from a man in his fifties or sixties who had recovered from COVID-19.

This clone was detected a few times. This rearrangement joins TRBV7-2 to TRBJ2-7; D might be TRBD2 (5 bases). Germline lookup yields CDR1 SGHTA and CDR2 FQGNSA. The CDR3 length is 14 residues. With 6 bases removed from V and 7 bases from J, the gap between germline ends came to 19 bases. The CDR3 DNA is TGTGCCAGCAGTTTCGGACGTAGTTCGGGGGAGCAGTACTTC. Protein sequence: CASSFGRSSGEQYF.

The CDR3 region has the DNA TGTGCCAGCAGTGAAGTCTCGAACCGGGATAATTCACCCCTCCACTTT. Translation: CASSEVSNRDNSPLHF. V usage is TRBV25-1 and J usage is TRBJ1-6; D gene unclear. Trimming took 2 bases from V and 5 from J, leaving 13 bases between them. This CDR3 spans 16 amino acids. The germline gives CDR1 MGHDK, CDR2 SYGVNS.

This chain links TRBV12-5 with TRBJ1-2; 10 bases agree with TRBD1. This CDR3 region has 16 residues. J gave up 6 bases and V 1 base, and 8 bases lay outside the gene matches. Germline V CDR1 and CDR2: LGHNT, FRNRAP. CDR3 in DNA: TGTGCTAGTGGTTTGGGGAGACAGGGGGCAGGTGATGGCTACACCTTC. Its translation: CASGLGRQGAGDGYTF.

The chain has TRBV6-5 and TRBJ1-6; TRBD1 might be the D (6 bases). V was clipped by 7 bases and J by 7 bases, with 14 bases between them. CDR1 and CDR2 from the germline V gene are MNHEY and SVGAGI. CDR3 size: 14 residues. Written as DNA, the CDR3 is TGTGCCAGCAATAGGGGGGGAAGGAATTCACCCCTCCACTTT. This sequence encodes CASNRGGRNSPLHF.

V usage is TRBV5-4 and J usage is TRBJ1-2; TRBD1 aligns across 10 bases. This CDR3 is 14 amino acids long. Germline-derived CDR1 and CDR2 are SGHNT and YYREEE (reference sequence). V lost 1 base to trimming and J lost 7 bases; unmatched junction nucleotides: 4. CDR3 sequence (DNA): TGTGCCAGCAGCTTGTGGGGGACAGGGGTTGGCTACACCTTC. The encoded protein is CASSLWGTGVGYTF.

This chain uses TRBV21-1 with TRBJ2-7; TRBD2, as called in the table, went unchecked against the DNA. TRBV21-1 is reported as a pseudogene. The CDR3 length is 17 residues. CDR3 in amino acids: CASKIPGLVEGNYEQYF. In DNA, the CDR3 is TGTGCCAGCAAGATACCGGGACTAGTTGAGGGCAACTACGAGCAGTACTTC.

The chain joins TRBV3-1 (or the pseudogene TRBV3-2) to TRBJ1-1, with TRBD1 as a possible D gene (5 bases). Trimming left V 8 bases short and J 5 bases short, with 9 bases between. This CDR3 has 11 amino acids. CDR1 and CDR2 (germline): LGHDT, YNNKEL (reference sequence). Here the CDR3 DNA reads TGTGCCAGCCGTGGGGCAACTGAAGCTTTCTTT. Amino acids: CASRGATEAFF.

The rearrangement uses TRBV10-3 and TRBJ1-5, with D perhaps matching TRBD1 (5 bases). Germline assignment: CDR1 ENHRY and CDR2 SYGVKD. The CDR3 has 11 amino acids. Deletions cut 7 bases from V and 9 bases from J, with 10 bases between. CDR3 nucleotide sequence: TGTGCCATCAATAAGCAGGGGCCCCAGCATTTT. It codes for CAINKQGPQHF.

This sequence joins TRBV29-1 and TRBJ1-2; D possibly corresponds to TRBD1 (6 bases). V lost 4 bases, J lost 4 bases, and 13 bases lay in between. Germline V CDR1 and CDR2: SQVTM, ANQGSEA. The length of the CDR3 is 13 residues. CDR3: CSVATGTSYGYTF. CDR3 DNA: TGCAGCGTTGCGACAGGAACCAGCTATGGCTACACCTTC.

The chain is built from TRBV5-1 and TRBJ1-5, with D unresolved. Trimming removed 0 bases at V and 4 bases at J, with 11 bases between. Germline V CDR1 and CDR2: SGHRS, YFSETQ. The CDR3 runs to 15 residues. CDR3 sequence: CASSLAWEGNQPQHF. The CDR3 DNA reads as TGCGCCAGCAGCTTGGCCTGGGAGGGTAATCAGCCCCAGCATTTT.

The CDR3 region is CASSPDSSGWELFF. CDR3 DNA sequence: TGTGCCAGCAGCCCGGACTCCTCTGGATGGGAGCTGTTTTTT. The chain uses TRBV5-6 and TRBJ2-2, with a weak D call TRBD2 (5 bases). The CDR3 runs 14 residues. Trimming took 4 bases from V and 9 from J, leaving 16 bases between them. CDR1 and CDR2 (germline): SGHDT, YYEEEE.

There are a few counts of this clone. The chain recombines TRBV5-6 with TRBJ1-1; TRBD1 is a possible D gene (6 bases). V was clipped by 4 bases and J by 6 bases, with 13 bases between them. Germline lookup yields CDR1 SGHDT and CDR2 YYEEEE. This CDR3 is built from 13 residues. The CDR3 spells CASSSRDIPEAFF. CDR3 in DNA: TGTGCCAGCAGCAGCCGGGACATCCCTGAAGCTTTCTTT.

V usage is TRBV7-9 and J usage is TRBJ2-5, with 8 bases that match TRBD1. This CDR3 contains 14 residues. V trimming: 2 bases; J trimming: 5 bases; junction bases outside the gene matches: 4. Germline CDR1 SEHNR, CDR2 FQNEAQ (reference sequence). The CDR3 spells CASSLQGARETQYF. Written as DNA, the CDR3 is TGTGCCAGCAGCTTACAGGGGGCCCGGGAGACCCAGTACTTC.

V and J are TRBV7-9 and TRBJ1-2, with D possibly being TRBD1 (6 bases). The CDR3 has 14 residues. Trimming stripped 5 bases from V and 4 bases from J, with 14 bases between. Germline loops: CDR1 SEHNR, CDR2 FQNEAQ (reference sequence). CDR3 coding DNA: TGTGCCAGCAGCCCCCCGGACAGAACCTATGGCTACACCTTC. Its translation is CASSPPDRTYGYTF.

The rearrangement joins TRBV2 to TRBJ1-5; D is possibly TRBD1 (5 bases). The germline CDR1 and CDR2 sequences are SNHLY and FYNNEI. V was trimmed by 6 bases and J by 9 bases, leaving 24 bases between them. CDR3 length: 16 residues. CDR3 loop: CASSPGNSPRIWPQHF. The DNA for the CDR3 is TGTGCCAGCAGCCCAGGGAACTCGCCCCGGATTTGGCCCCAGCATTTT.

This sequence joins TRBV25-1 and TRBJ1-4; 9 bases fit TRBD1. Germline CDR1 and CDR2: MGHDK and SYGVNS. The CDR3 has 14 amino acids. The junction had 3 bases not matched to a gene; V was cut back by 2 bases and J by 8 bases. The CDR3 spells CASSEPGTGEKLFF. In nucleotides, the CDR3 is TGTGCCAGCAGTGAACCCGGGACAGGGGAAAAACTGTTTTTT.

The rearrangement joins TRBV6-5 to TRBJ1-5; 7 nucleotides align to TRBD1. J gave up 5 bases and V 7 bases, and 8 bases lay outside the gene matches. Germline lookup yields CDR1 MNHEY and CDR2 SVGAGI. CDR3 length equals 14 residues. As DNA, the CDR3 is TGTGCCAGCATCCGCGACAGGGAGGATCAGCCCCAGCATTTT. Amino acids: CASIRDREDQPQHF.

This clone was counted at least ten times. The chain has TRBV6-2 or TRBV6-3 and TRBJ1-1, with D perhaps matching TRBD1 (6 bases). The germline V and J ends were trimmed by 6 bases and 5 bases, with 28 bases remaining between them. The CDR3 covers 18 residues. Germline V lookup: CDR1 MNHEY, CDR2 SVGEGT. The CDR3 DNA reads as TGTGCCAGCAGCCACAACCCTACGGAGACAGGTCTGAGTACTGAAGCTTTCTTT. It yields the protein CASSHNPTETGLSTEAFF.

This clone came up once. Other DNA sequences from this sample encode an identical CDR3 as well. The V gene is TRBV7-8, the J gene TRBJ1-1; perhaps TRBD1 as D (6 bases). The CDR3 runs 14 residues. Germline CDR1 and CDR2: SGHVS and FQNEAQ. Trimming removed 4 bases at V and 1 base at J, with 10 bases between. The CDR3 spells CASSSGHSNTEAFF. In DNA form, the CDR3 reads TGTGCCAGCAGCTCGGGACACTCGAACACTGAAGCTTTCTTT.

J is TRBJ2-1 and V is TRBV6-5; 9 bases are a match to TRBD2. Germline CDR1 reads MNHEY; CDR2 reads SVGAGI. Trimming removed 4 bases from V and 4 bases from J; junction bases left unmatched: 5. CDR3 length equals 15 residues. The CDR3 sequence: CASSFRLADYNEQFF. CDR3 sequence (DNA): TGTGCCAGCAGTTTTAGACTAGCGGATTACAATGAGCAGTTCTTC.

The chain links TRBV27 to TRBJ2-7; D possibly corresponds to TRBD1 (5 bases). V was shortened by 7 bases and J by 2 bases, with 15 bases between the two germline ends. CDR3 length equals 14 residues. Germline V gives CDR1 MNHEY, CDR2 SMNVEV (reference sequence). The CDR3: CASMEGENPYEQYF. The CDR3 bases are TGTGCCAGCATGGAAGGGGAAAACCCCTACGAGCAGTACTTC.